What follows are 20 T cell receptor beta chains derived from one specimen sequenced in a study of CD8 T cells in Susac syndrome (dated by TCRdb to between 2018 and 2021). Libraries were made using the immunoSEQ multiplex PCR assay. RNA was extracted using the RNeasy kit, and about 0.5 to 1 ug of the RNA was reverse transcribed with random hexamers. TCRdb reprocessed the public reads (quality trimming at Q25 with fastp, clone calling with MiXCR) and kept in-frame beta chains. Each CDR3 protein gets just one entry, which takes the most common genes and DNA from the rows behind it. This sample has fewer than 200,000 distinct CDR3 sequences in its table, and roughly nine tenths of those were observed once. Clones ranked in the top ten supply about 0.1% of the sample. The sample was CD4+ T cells from PBMCs. All receptors derive from a human donor with Susac syndrome.

This clonotype was observed once. The chain has TRBV5-4 and TRBJ1-5; D might be TRBD1 (5 bases). CDR1 SGHNT and CDR2 YYREEE come from the germline V gene (reference sequence). The V and J ends lost 3 bases and 0 bases respectively, with 13 bases between them. The CDR3 runs to 16 residues. The CDR3 DNA reads TGTGCCAGCAGCTGGGGAGGGGCGGGTAGCAATCAGCCCCAGCATTTT. Residues: CASSWGGAGSNQPQHF.

The chain carries TRBV6-5 and TRBJ2-2; 7 bases map to TRBD1. With 8 bases clipped from V and 6 bases from J, the junction kept 6 bases outside the gene matches. Germline V CDR1 and CDR2: MNHEY, SVGAGI. The CDR3 length is 13 residues. The CDR3 spells CASRFTGAGELFF. The CDR3 bases are TGTGCCAGCCGTTTCACAGGGGCCGGGGAGCTGTTTTTT.

The genes are TRBV18 and TRBJ2-5; D is ambiguous. CDR3 length equals 15 residues. Germline V gene data show CDR1 as KGHSH and CDR2 as LQKENI. The V and J ends lost 4 bases and 5 bases respectively, with 17 bases between them. The CDR3, as DNA: TGTGCCAGCTCACTTCAGGTTCAGGTTACGGAGACCCAGTACTTC. Translating gives CASSLQVQVTETQYF.

The chain combines TRBV5-5 with TRBJ1-1; D is undetermined. This CDR3 has 16 residues. Looked up from germline, CDR1 is SGHKS and CDR2 is YYEKEE (reference sequence). Trimming cost V 3 bases and J 0 bases, with 15 bases left between them. The CDR3 nucleotides read TGTGCCAGCAGCTCGCCAGCCAGTAACATGAACACTGAAGCTTTCTTT. Protein product: CASSSPASNMNTEAFF. The full variable domain, rest sourced from reference TRBV5-5 and TRBJ1-1, is DAGVTQSPTHLIKTRGQQVTLRCSPISGHKSVSWYQQVLGQGPQFIFQYYEKEERGRGNFPDRFSARQFPNYSSELNVNALLLGDSALYLCASSSPASNMNTEAFFGQGTRLTVV.

V and J are TRBV19 and TRBJ1-4, with D hard to call. Germline lookup yields CDR1 LNHDA and CDR2 SQIVND (reference sequence). Between the trimmed V and J ends, which lost 9 bases and 5 bases, there was a span of 13 bases. The CDR3 is 13 residues long. The CDR3: CASHRGKNEKLFF. The CDR3, as DNA: TGTGCCAGCCACAGAGGGAAGAATGAAAAACTGTTTTTT.

The chain employs TRBV12-3 or TRBV12-4 and TRBJ2-1; tentatively, D is TRBD2 (5 bases). The V and J ends lost 8 bases and 4 bases respectively, with 12 bases between them. The CDR3 has 13 residues. CDR3 DNA sequence: TGTGCCAGCGGGCGGGTGCTGTACAATGAGCAGTTCTTC. This encodes CASGRVLYNEQFF.

The rearrangement uses TRBV2 and TRBJ2-1, with unresolved D. The ends were cut back, 4 bases at V and 3 bases at J, with 7 bases in the middle. CDR3 length: 13 amino acids. Per germline, CDR1 SNHLY and CDR2 FYNNEI. Here the CDR3 reads CASSGYLYNEQFF. CDR3 nucleotides: TGTGCCAGCAGTGGGTACCTCTACAATGAGCAGTTCTTC.

V is TRBV5-1 and J is TRBJ1-3; D unclear. The germline V gene has CDR1 SGHRS and CDR2 YFSETQ. V lost 4 bases, J lost 0 bases, and 8 bases lay in between. The CDR3 consists of 14 residues. CDR3 region: CASSVDNSGNTIYF. CDR3 coding DNA: TGCGCCAGCAGCGTTGACAACTCTGGAAACACCATATATTTT.

The CDR3 coding sequence is TGCGCCAGCAGCGAACAGGGGGCGGCCACAGATACGCAGTATTTT. This sequence encodes CASSEQGAATDTQYF. The chain links TRBV5-1 to TRBJ2-3, with 9 bases lining up with TRBD1. CDR1 SGHRS and CDR2 YFSETQ come from the germline V gene. The CDR3 runs 15 residues. The J segment lost 2 bases and the V segment lost 4 bases, leaving 5 bases of the junction unmatched.

This clonotype was observed a single time. The rearrangement links TRBV4-1 to TRBJ1-5; D is unresolved. The CDR3 sequence is 16 residues long. CDR1 and CDR2 from the germline V gene are MGHRA and YSYEKL. V lost 1 base and J lost 0, with 10 bases in between. The CDR3: CASSQGSSYSNQPQHF. The DNA of the CDR3 is TGCGCCAGCAGCCAAGGATCCAGCTATAGCAATCAGCCCCAGCATTTT.

This clonotype was found a few times. The chain couples TRBV7-8 to TRBJ2-7; D might be TRBD1 (5 bases). The CDR3 length is 13 residues. Trimming pared 5 bases from V and 2 bases from J, leaving 10 bases between. Germline CDR1 and CDR2: SGHVS and FQNEAQ. The chain's CDR3 is CASSRTDTYEQYF. The CDR3 bases are TGTGCCAGCAGCCGTACGGACACCTACGAGCAGTACTTC. Full variable domain (rest looked up from reference TRBV7-8 and TRBJ2-7): GAGVSQSPRYKVAKRGQDVALRCDPISGHVSLFWYQQALGQGPEFLTYFQNEAQLDKSGLPSDRFFAERPEGSVSTLKIQRTQQEDSAVYLCASSRTDTYEQYFGPGTRLTVT.

This chain links TRBV28 with TRBJ2-3; D is unresolved. The CDR3 length is 15 residues. Germline assignment: CDR1 MDHEN and CDR2 SYDVKM. Trimming removed 5 bases from V and 0 bases from J, with 12 bases in between. The CDR3: CASSPLGISTDTQYF. The CDR3 DNA reads as TGTGCCAGCAGTCCTCTAGGAATAAGCACAGATACGCAGTATTTT. Filled out from reference TRBV28 and TRBJ2-3, the complete variable domain reads DVKVTQSSRYLVKRTGEKVFLECVQDMDHENMFWYRQDPGLGLRLIYFSYDVKMKEKGDIPEGYSVSREKKERFSLILESASTNQTSMYLCASSPLGISTDTQYFGPGTRLTVL.

The chain combines TRBV2 with TRBJ1-1; the match to TRBD1 covers 9 bases. Germline CDR1 and CDR2: SNHLY and FYNNEI. The CDR3 is made up of 15 amino acids. Germline trimming cut 6 bases from V and 3 bases from J; bases unmatched to any gene: 8. CDR3 sequence (DNA): TGTGCCAGCAGAGAGCTACAGGGGGCTTACACTGAAGCTTTCTTT. Its protein product is CASRELQGAYTEAFF.

The chain joins TRBV7-9 to TRBJ1-3, with 9 bases matching TRBD1. The CDR3 runs 17 residues. V shed 5 bases and J 4 bases; nucleotides not matched to a gene: 12. Germline-derived CDR1 and CDR2 are SEHNR and FQNEAQ (reference sequence). The CDR3 DNA reads as TGTGCCAGCAGCCCGGGACAGGGTGGCGTGAGCGGAAACACCATATATTTT. Its protein product is CASSPGQGGVSGNTIYF.

The rearrangement joins TRBV12-3 or TRBV12-4 to TRBJ1-2; D remains unclear. The CDR3 extends over 11 amino acids. The V end lost 4 bases, the J end lost 5 bases, and 5 bases lay between the germline ends. The chain's CDR3 is CASSSSYGYTF. The CDR3 DNA sequence: TGTGCCAGCAGTTCGTCATATGGCTACACCTTC.

V usage is TRBV5-6 and J usage is TRBJ2-1; D is undetermined. The CDR3 has 14 amino acids. V lost 0 bases, J lost 3 bases, and 7 bases lay in between. Germline V gives CDR1 SGHDT, CDR2 YYEEEE. CDR3 coding DNA: TGTGCCAGCAGCTTGGGGAGCTACTACAATGAGCAGTTCTTC. This translates into CASSLGSYYNEQFF.

This clonotype was counted once. V usage is TRBV20-1 and J usage is TRBJ2-3; 11 bases match TRBD2. Unmatched junction bases numbered 2, after V lost 2 bases and J lost 4 bases. The CDR3 spans 14 residues. Germline loops: CDR1 DFQATT, CDR2 SNEGSKA (reference sequence). The CDR3 loop is CSARKGLAADTQYF. CDR3 in DNA: TGCAGTGCTAGAAAGGGACTAGCGGCAGATACGCAGTATTTT.

The V call is TRBV30, the J call TRBJ1-2; TRBD1 aligns across 12 bases. V lost 4 bases and J lost 4; bases outside the gene matches: 7. The germline gives CDR1 GTSNPN, CDR2 SVGIG (reference sequence). The CDR3 totals 15 residues. CDR3 residues: CAWTEGQGAFYGYTF. The CDR3 nucleotides are TGTGCCTGGACCGAGGGACAGGGGGCGTTCTATGGCTACACCTTC.

CDR3 sequence (DNA): TGTGCCAGTAGTAACGACTTAGGCGGGGGGGCCGTTGGCAATGAGCAGTTCTTC. It codes for CASSNDLGGGAVGNEQFF. The chain is built from TRBV19 and TRBJ2-1; 9 nucleotides line up with TRBD2. The V segment lost 4 bases and the J segment 6 bases; nucleotides outside the gene matches: 16. Germline CDR1 reads LNHDA; CDR2 reads SQIVND (reference sequence). This CDR3 has 18 amino acids.

The chain links TRBV7-9 to TRBJ2-3; D tentatively fits TRBD1 or TRBD2 (6 bases each). The V gene's germline CDR1 is SEHNR and CDR2 FQNEAQ (reference sequence). Deletions cut 5 bases from V and 4 bases from J, with 16 bases between. The CDR3 spans 15 residues. CDR3 sequence reads: CASSRTTRGADTQYF. The CDR3 region has the DNA TGTGCCAGCAGCCGCACGACAAGGGGGGCAGATACGCAGTATTTT.